The entry that follows covers one T cell receptor (beta chain) sequence. The specificity of this receptor is unknown. Base-call qualities are not available, and no considerably larger clone is one nucleotide away. This entry belongs to a study of control samples from healthy donors and cancer patients (dated by TCRdb to the early 2020s). Library generation was performed with the immunoSEQ multiplex PCR assay. Sourced from immuneACCESS, this table was stored by TCRdb with only in-frame sequences that have V and J called. A share of the clones is absent; for the studies checked, an unresolved V gene accounts for under half, and the remainder has no known explanation. The sample table shows around 110,000 clones, and roughly nine tenths are seen once. The ten largest account for approximately 1.1% of the sample. V lost 3 bases and J lost 4 bases, and the count of bases not matched to a germline gene is 5. From a lookup of the germline V gene, CDR1 and CDR2 are SGHRS and YFSETQ. Its CDR3 holds 15 amino acids, cysteine through phenylalanine. Only the CDR3 region is kept as DNA, spanning 45 bases read in frame from base 1.

The receptor's source is a woman between 50 and 59 years old with colorectal cancer. The V and J genes are TRBV5-1 and TRBJ1-1; the central 11 bases match TRBD1. The sequenced sample was PBMCs. The CDR3 protein sequence reads: CASSYGQGAGTEAFF. The DNA sequence is TGCGCCAGCAGCTACGGACAGGGGGCTGGCACTGAAGCTTTCTTT.